This T cell receptor (beta chain) was sequenced for a study of blood T cell repertoires in COVID-19. Whole-study context: The study drew acute and convalescent COVID-19 samples from the United States, Italy and Spain. The cDNA or gDNA used as material had been derived from T cells, B-cell-depleted T cells, or PBMCs.

Original analysis: Reference gene primer amplification in the assay estimated nucleated cell counts. The repertoire was sequenced with immunoSEQ multiplex PCR; TCRdb's copy has only in-frame clones and lacks some. Clone size and the V and J calls come from that table; the DNA yielded D and trimming. This sample carries 90,000 to 110,000 clones, 85% to 90% of them seen once, and the ten largest clones take 0.95% to 1.3%. CDR1 is LNHDA, CDR2 SQIVND, per germline (reference sequence). The CDR3 extends over 14 amino acids. V dropped 6 bases and J dropped 7; count of bases not matched to a gene: 11. This rearrangement joins TRBV19 to TRBJ1-2, with 7 bases aligning to TRBD1. Sequencing was carried out using peripheral blood. This sequence originates from a human donor in a cohort sampled during active COVID-19. CDR3 sequence reads: CASRTAGGSFGYTF. CDR3 bases: TGTGCCAGTAGAACCGCAGGGGGGTCGTTTGGCTACACCTTC. Full variable domain (remainder filled in from reference TRBV19 and TRBJ1-2): DGGITQSPKYLFRKEGQNVTLSCEQNLNHDAMYWYRQDPGQGLRLIYYSQIVNDFQKGDIAEGYSVSREKKESFPLTVTSAQKNPTAFYLCASRTAGGSFGYTFGSGTRLTVV.